This T cell receptor (beta chain) was observed in a study of shared clonotypes between healthy human individuals. Findings and caveats of the study: Naive subsets tended to show greater estimated richness than memory subsets.

J was trimmed by 2 bases and V by 5 bases; bases with no gene match: 4. CDR1 and CDR2 from the germline V gene are SGHTA and FQGTGA. CDR3 size: 14 residues. The protocol was immunoSEQ multiplex PCR, while the TCRdb copy is restricted to in-frame clones and leaves out a portion. Counted here are over 2 million clones, 90% to 95% occurring once; the ten biggest clones make up 0.13%. A single count supports this clone. Antigen: not known. The sequence came from a man younger than 35 in good health. The J gene is TRBJ2-3, the V gene TRBV7-3; 7 bases fit TRBD2. Material for sequencing was naive CD4+ T cells sorted from blood. As for subset: CD45RA+ positively selected. The CDR3 sequence is CASSTGLTTDTQYF. Here the CDR3 DNA reads TGTGCCAGCAGCACGGGACTAACCACAGATACGCAGTATTTT.